These 19 T cell receptor beta chains originate from one sample sequenced in a study of PD-1 blockade in classical Hodgkin lymphoma. Exposure to brentuximab vedotin varied, and each patient had relapsed following autologous stem cell transplantation. Measured with immunoSEQ multiplex PCR; TCRdb has only the in-frame clones, and not every one. This table has tens of thousands of clones, more than 80% appearing once. Here the sequenced sample was peripheral blood mononuclear cells (PBMCs), taken before the second cycle of nivolumab. The origin of the receptors is a human donor with classical Hodgkin lymphoma.

V gene TRBV28 combines with J gene TRBJ2-6; D gene ambiguous. The germline gives CDR1 MDHEN, CDR2 SYDVKM. This CDR3 is built from 14 residues. Trimming removed 8 bases at V and 2 bases at J, with 10 bases between. CDR3 DNA sequence: TGTGCCAGCTCACAGTTCCCTGGGGCCAACGTCCTGACTTTC. This encodes CASSQFPGANVLTF. The full variable domain, with the rest looked up from reference TRBV28 and TRBJ2-6, is DVKVTQSSRYLVKRTGEKVFLECVQDMDHENMFWYRQDPGLGLRLIYFSYDVKMKEKGDIPEGYSVSREKKERFSLILESASTNQTSMYLCASSQFPGANVLTFGAGSRLTVL.

This clone came up once. The genes are TRBV18 and TRBJ2-1, with TRBD1 identical over 12 bases. V was pared by 3 bases and J by 10 bases, with 10 bases of the junction left unmatched. The length of the CDR3 is 16 residues. Germline CDR1 is KGHSH and CDR2 is LQKENI. The CDR3 loop is CASSPTGTGGAGEQFF. CDR3 in DNA: TGTGCCAGCTCACCTACCGGGACAGGGGGCGCGGGGGAGCAGTTCTTC.

The V call is TRBV28, the J call TRBJ1-6; TRBD1 might be the D (5 bases). Deletions cut 7 bases from V and 4 bases from J, with 14 bases between. Germline V gene lookup returns CDR1 MDHEN and CDR2 SYDVKM. The CDR3 is 15 residues long. CDR3 loop: CASTRGWPYNSPLHF. In nucleotides, the CDR3 is TGTGCCAGCACGAGGGGTTGGCCATATAATTCACCCCTCCACTTT.

The V and J genes are TRBV4-3 and TRBJ2-2; a possible D gene is TRBD2 (7 bases). The germline gives CDR1 LGHNA, CDR2 YSLEER. This CDR3 spans 17 amino acids. The V gene lost 3 bases and the J gene lost 7 bases, with 21 bases spanning the gap. The CDR3 spells CASSQPGRGGLNGELFF. In DNA form, the CDR3 reads TGCGCCAGCAGCCAGCCCGGTAGGGGGGGGTTAAACGGGGAGCTGTTTTTT.

In this sample, this clone turned up once. The chain recombines TRBV11-2 with TRBJ2-7; D may be TRBD1 (6 bases). V shed 5 bases and J shed 0 bases, with 17 bases lying between them. The CDR3 totals 16 residues. Germline CDR1 SGHAT, CDR2 FQNNGV. CDR3 sequence (DNA): TGTGCCAGCAGCCCTTATGGACAGATTAGCTCCTACGAGCAGTACTTC. Translation gives CASSPYGQISSYEQYF.

This chain joins TRBV7-9 and TRBJ2-2, with 7 bases aligning to TRBD1. The CDR3 contains 17 residues. Unmatched junction bases numbered 8, after V lost 3 bases and J lost 1 base. CDR1 is SEHNR, CDR2 FQNEAQ, per germline (reference sequence). This CDR3 is CASSLSRQGMNTGELFF. The DNA for the CDR3 is TGTGCCAGCAGCTTGTCCCGACAGGGCATGAACACCGGGGAGCTGTTTTTT.

The V gene is TRBV29-1, the J gene TRBJ1-2; TRBD1 is a possible D gene (6 bases). The CDR3 runs to 12 residues. Germline V gene sequence: CDR1 SQVTM, CDR2 ANQGSEA. Trimming cost V 3 bases and J 5 bases, with 10 bases left between them. The CDR3 DNA reads TGCAGCGTTGACCTCACAGGGTATGGCTACACCTTC. Its protein is CSVDLTGYGYTF.

J is TRBJ2-3 and V is TRBV5-1; TRBD2 matches at 13 bases. CDR1 SGHRS and CDR2 YFSETQ come from the germline V gene. Trimming took 4 bases from V and 2 from J; bases not matched to a gene: 4. CDR3 length: 16 residues. The chain's CDR3 is CASSRLAGGLTDTQYF. DNA for the CDR3: TGCGCCAGCAGCAGACTAGCGGGGGGACTCACAGATACGCAGTATTTT.

This sequence joins TRBV6-5 and TRBJ2-1, with 7 bases that match TRBD1. Looked up from germline, CDR1 is MNHEY and CDR2 is SVGAGI. Germline trimming cut 4 bases from V and 6 bases from J; bases unmatched to any gene: 9. The CDR3 runs 15 residues. CDR3 sequence: CASSSETGKSNEQFF. Here the CDR3 DNA reads TGTGCCAGCAGTTCGGAGACAGGGAAATCCAATGAGCAGTTCTTC.

This chain uses TRBV6-6 with TRBJ2-7; D is uncertain. The ends were cut back, 5 bases at V and 0 bases at J, with 11 bases in the middle. This CDR3 has 14 amino acids. The germline V gene encodes CDR1 MNHNY and CDR2 SVGAGI (reference sequence). The CDR3 region is CASSARWSSYEQYF. CDR3 bases: TGTGCCAGCAGTGCCCGGTGGAGCTCCTACGAGCAGTACTTC.

This clone has a handful of counts. The rearrangement links TRBV28 to TRBJ1-1; a possible D gene is TRBD1 (6 bases). Germline CDR1 MDHEN, CDR2 SYDVKM. V lost 5 bases and J lost 3, with 16 bases in between. The CDR3 consists of 15 residues. Here the CDR3 DNA reads TGTGCCAGCAGTCCGCTCTACAGGGAGGACACTGAAGCTTTCTTT. Amino acid sequence: CASSPLYREDTEAFF. Full variable domain (rest looked up from reference TRBV28 and TRBJ1-1): DVKVTQSSRYLVKRTGEKVFLECVQDMDHENMFWYRQDPGLGLRLIYFSYDVKMKEKGDIPEGYSVSREKKERFSLILESASTNQTSMYLCASSPLYREDTEAFFGQGTRLTVV.

This chain connects TRBV7-9 to TRBJ2-1, with 9 bases that match TRBD1. Per the germline V gene, CDR1 is SEHNR and CDR2 is FQNEAQ (reference sequence). Trimming took 4 bases from V and 3 from J; bases not matched to a gene: 7. The CDR3 covers 16 residues. The CDR3 DNA reads as TGTGCCAGCAGCTACCGGACAGGGGAGCTCTACAATGAGCAGTTCTTC. It encodes CASSYRTGELYNEQFF.

The chain is built from TRBV4-3 and TRBJ2-5; D unclear. In germline, CDR1 is LGHNA, CDR2 YSLEER. The CDR3 consists of 17 residues. Trimming removed 0 bases from V and 4 bases from J, with 18 bases in between. The CDR3: CASSQDLIGFSGETQYF. CDR3 DNA sequence: TGCGCCAGCAGCCAAGATCTCATAGGGTTTTCGGGAGAGACCCAGTACTTC.

The rearrangement links TRBV7-9 to TRBJ2-2; no firm D call. The CDR3 runs 17 residues. V lost 1 base to trimming and J lost 4 bases, with 16 bases between them. Germline V lookup: CDR1 SEHNR, CDR2 FQNEAQ (reference sequence). This chain's CDR3 is CASSLGVNRPSTGELFF. In DNA, the CDR3 is TGTGCCAGCAGCTTAGGAGTCAATCGACCGAGCACCGGGGAGCTGTTTTTT.

This chain connects TRBV5-4 to TRBJ1-4, with D uncertain. The CDR3 has 15 residues. Germline CDR1 and CDR2: SGHNT and YYREEE (reference sequence). V was shortened by 0 bases and J by 11 bases, with 17 bases between the two germline ends. CDR3 residues: CASSLGPREIVKLFF. CDR3 DNA sequence: TGTGCCAGCAGCTTGGGACCGCGAGAGATAGTGAAACTGTTTTTT.

This clone was observed a handful of times. V usage is TRBV6-1 and J usage is TRBJ2-3; D not resolved. The CDR3 extends over 12 amino acids. The germline V and J ends were trimmed by 6 bases and 7 bases, with 11 bases remaining between them. The germline CDR1 and CDR2 sequences are MNHNS and SASEGT. CDR3 DNA sequence: TGTGCCAGCAGGACTGTGGGGAATACGCAGTATTTT. Its protein product is CASRTVGNTQYF.

The genes are TRBV6-1 and TRBJ2-7; D perhaps matches TRBD2 (6 bases). Trimming removed 5 bases at V and 6 bases at J, with 8 bases between. The CDR3 is 11 residues long. Germline CDR1 is MNHNS and CDR2 is SASEGT. The CDR3 spells CASSYGGEQYF. The CDR3 DNA reads TGTGCCAGCAGTTACGGGGGCGAGCAGTACTTC.

The chain uses TRBV28 and TRBJ2-7; D gene ambiguous. Germline CDR1 is MDHEN and CDR2 is SYDVKM. This CDR3 comprises 11 residues. V was clipped by 5 bases and J by 5 bases, with 7 bases between them. The CDR3, as DNA: TGTGCCAGCAGTATCAGACACGAGCAGTACTTC. The encoded protein is CASSIRHEQYF.

The chain couples TRBV10-2 to TRBJ1-6; 7 positions agree with TRBD1. The J segment lost 9 bases and the V segment lost 6 bases, leaving 14 bases of the junction unmatched. The CDR3 is 16 amino acids. Germline V lookup: CDR1 WSHSY, CDR2 SAAADI. The CDR3 bases are TGCGCCAGCAGCGCCCCCCCCGGACAGGTTGTTTCACCCCTCCACTTT. It specifies CASSAPPGQVVSPLHF.